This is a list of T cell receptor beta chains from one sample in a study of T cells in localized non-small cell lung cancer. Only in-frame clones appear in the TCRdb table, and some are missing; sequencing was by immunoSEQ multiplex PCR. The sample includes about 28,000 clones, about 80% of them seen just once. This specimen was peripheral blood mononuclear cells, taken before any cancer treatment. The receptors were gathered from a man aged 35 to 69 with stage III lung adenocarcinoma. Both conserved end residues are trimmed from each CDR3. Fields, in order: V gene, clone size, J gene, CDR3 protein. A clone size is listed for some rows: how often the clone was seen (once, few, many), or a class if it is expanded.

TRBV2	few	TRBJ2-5	ASNRLAGGVTQY
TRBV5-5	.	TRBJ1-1	ASGPQPEAF
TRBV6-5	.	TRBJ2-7	ASSYGWDGEQY
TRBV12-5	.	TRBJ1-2	ASGLAGARTHT
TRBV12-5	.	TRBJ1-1	ASGLVPERPEGNLNTEAF
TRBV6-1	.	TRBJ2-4	ASRENIQY
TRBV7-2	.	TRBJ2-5	ASSFRGGAGRETQY
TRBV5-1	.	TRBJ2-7	ASSPTSGSYEQY
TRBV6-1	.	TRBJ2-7	ASIEHYEQY
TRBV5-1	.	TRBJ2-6	ASSLADSGANVLT
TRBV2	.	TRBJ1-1	ASRVRGGNTEAF
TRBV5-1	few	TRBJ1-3	ASSLPGSGNTIY
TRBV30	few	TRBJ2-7	AVSSSRAYEQY
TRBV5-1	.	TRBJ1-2	ASSQTGTGFGYGYT
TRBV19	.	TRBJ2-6	ASSGRYSGANVLT
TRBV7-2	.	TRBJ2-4	ASSLAWGAQGNIQY
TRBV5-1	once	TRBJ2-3	ASGAGGPTDTQY
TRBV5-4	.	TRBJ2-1	ASSYAVHSNNEQF
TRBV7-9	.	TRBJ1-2	ASSLDGGLGYT
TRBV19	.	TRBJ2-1	ASSIGLVASSYNEQF
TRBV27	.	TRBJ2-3	ASSLRRPDTDTQY
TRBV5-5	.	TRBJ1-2	ASSLEGQVYGYT
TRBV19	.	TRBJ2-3	ASSSRVPDTQY
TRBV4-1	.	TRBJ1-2	ASSQLTVRTGYGYT
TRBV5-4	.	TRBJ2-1	ASSLYGGLWEQF
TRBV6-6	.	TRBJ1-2	ASSYSRVEEGYGYT
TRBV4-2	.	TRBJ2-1	ASSQEVESEQF
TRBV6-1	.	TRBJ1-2	ASIPTRSNYGYT
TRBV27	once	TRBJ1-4	ASSSGQGGEKLF
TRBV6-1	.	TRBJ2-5	ASSEVWTGGQETQY
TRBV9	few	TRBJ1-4	ASSVAGTGGEKLF
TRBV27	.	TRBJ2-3	ASRPPAAVTDTQY
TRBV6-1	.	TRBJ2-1	ASRGTYNEQF
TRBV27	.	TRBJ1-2	ASTRIGSINYGYT
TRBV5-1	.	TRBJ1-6	ATSVFGNSPLH
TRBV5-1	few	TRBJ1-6	ASSLGQDNSPLH
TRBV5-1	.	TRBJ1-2	ASSFGTGGGYT
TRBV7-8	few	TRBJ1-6	ASSFSGASPLH
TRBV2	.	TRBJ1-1	ASSETRYTSEAF
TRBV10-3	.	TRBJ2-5	AIRGEGLEQTQY
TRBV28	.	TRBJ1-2	AHHSQGGPAH
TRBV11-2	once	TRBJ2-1	ASSTHTGNNEQF
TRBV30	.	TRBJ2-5	AWGTGETQY
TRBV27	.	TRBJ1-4	ASKVGHSEKLF
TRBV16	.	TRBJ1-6	ASRRDRGNSPLH
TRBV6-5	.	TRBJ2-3	ASRDRSTDTQY
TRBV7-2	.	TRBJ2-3	ASSQDLRYTDTQY
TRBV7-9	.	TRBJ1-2	ASSLNRGPNYGYT
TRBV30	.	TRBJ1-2	AWSGATGGVYGYT
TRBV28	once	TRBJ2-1	ASSYRVNEQF
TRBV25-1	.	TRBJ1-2	ASSGPYYGYT
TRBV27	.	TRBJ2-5	ASRLNGGRGTQY
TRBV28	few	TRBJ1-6	ASIGTVLYNSPLH
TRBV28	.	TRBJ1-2	ASSLGNAGYT
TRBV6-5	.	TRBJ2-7	ASSPFAGGPHEQY
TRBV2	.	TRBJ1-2	ASKVQGAGGYT
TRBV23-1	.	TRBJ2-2	ASSQSGGDTGELF
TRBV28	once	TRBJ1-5	ASSPPGEGLGQPQH
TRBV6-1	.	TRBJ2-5	ASTEQVQETQY